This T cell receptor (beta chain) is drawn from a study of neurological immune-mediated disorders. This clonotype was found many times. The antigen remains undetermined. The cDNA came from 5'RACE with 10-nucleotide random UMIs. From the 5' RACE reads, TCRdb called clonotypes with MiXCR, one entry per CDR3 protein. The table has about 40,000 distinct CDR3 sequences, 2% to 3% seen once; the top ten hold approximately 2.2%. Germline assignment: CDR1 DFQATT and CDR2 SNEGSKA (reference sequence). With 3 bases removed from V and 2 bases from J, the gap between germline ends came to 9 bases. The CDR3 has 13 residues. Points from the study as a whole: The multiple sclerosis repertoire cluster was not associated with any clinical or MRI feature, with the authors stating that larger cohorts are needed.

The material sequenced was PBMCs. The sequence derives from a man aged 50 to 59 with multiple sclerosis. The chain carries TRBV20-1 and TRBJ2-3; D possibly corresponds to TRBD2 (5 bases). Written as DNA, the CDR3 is TGCAGTGCTAGCCAGGACTTCACAGATACGCAGTATTTT. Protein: CSASQDFTDTQYF.